The entry below describes one T cell receptor beta chain. Its antigen is still unknown. The sample comes from a study of OX40 agonist ivuxolimab in advanced cancers. In the study overall: In this trial design, patients received ivuxolimab intravenously at 0.01 to 10 mg/kg every 2 weeks. Hepatocellular carcinoma, melanoma, renal cell or head and neck cancer was diagnosed in the dose-escalation patients.

Whole-study findings and limits: In the 0.1 to 3.0 mg/kg range, CD4+ and CD8+ blood T cells had expanded clonally by week 6.

Here immunoSEQ multiplex PCR was the method, and the copy in TCRdb shows in-frame clones only, minus some. This sample has about 25,000 clones, with approximately 86% found just once. The CDR3 consists of 15 residues. Germline V gene data show CDR1 as LNHDA and CDR2 as SQIVND (reference sequence). Trimming took off 1 base at V and 2 bases at J, with 10 bases between the two ends. Material: CD4+ or CD8+ T cells sorted from blood, obtained in a trial of the OX40 agonist ivuxolimab. The TCR originated in an adult with an advanced solid tumor such as melanoma, head and neck, liver or kidney cancer. V usage is TRBV19 and J usage is TRBJ2-3; D not resolved. CDR3: CASSIAPSFTDTQYF. In DNA, the CDR3 is TGTGCCAGTAGTATAGCACCGAGTTTCACAGATACGCAGTATTTT.